A single sample gave rise to the 26 T cell receptor beta chains below, sequenced in a study of memory CD4+ T cells and cytomegalovirus serostatus. Data came from immunoSEQ multiplex PCR; TCRdb stores just in-frame clones and leaves some out. This sample has under 55,000 clones, with about 86% found just once. Single viable CD3+CD4+CD8-CD45RO+ cells were sorted as the memory CD4+ T cells. Input material: memory CD4+ T cells from blood. The receptors come from an adult in good health and CMV-seropositive.

This chain connects TRBV7-9 to TRBJ2-4; TRBD2 is a possible D gene (5 bases). CDR3 length: 17 residues. Deletions cut 5 bases from V and 9 bases from J, with 26 bases between. The germline V gene encodes CDR1 SEHNR and CDR2 FQNEAQ (reference sequence). CDR3 loop: CASSQRADWSIHPIQYF. DNA of the CDR3: TGTGCCAGCAGCCAGAGGGCTGATTGGAGTATACACCCCATTCAGTACTTC.

The chain joins TRBV5-1 to TRBJ2-5, with 9 bases identical to TRBD2. Losses at the gene ends were 6 bases for V and 1 base for J; bases not matched to a gene: 4. Germline CDR1 SGHRS, CDR2 YFSETQ. The CDR3 loop spans 14 amino acids. Written as DNA, the CDR3 is TGCGCCAGCACCGTAGCGGGGGCCCAAGAGACCCAGTACTTC. Translated, it gives CASTVAGAQETQYF.

In this sample, this clone turned up once. The rearrangement links TRBV6-6 to TRBJ2-3; TRBD1 is a possible D gene (5 bases). The CDR3 sequence is 15 residues long. V lost 6 bases and J lost 3, with 16 bases in between. CDR1 and CDR2 from the germline V gene are MNHNY and SVGAGI (reference sequence). Here the CDR3 DNA reads TGTGCCAGCAGGTACCCCAAGGGGCTGACAGATACGCAGTATTTT. As protein: CASRYPKGLTDTQYF.

This chain connects TRBV11-2 to TRBJ2-2; TRBD2 agrees at 11 bases. CDR3 length: 16 residues. V lost 2 bases and J lost 8; bases outside the gene matches: 7. Germline CDR1 SGHAT, CDR2 FQNNGV. The CDR3 bases are TGTGCCAGCAGCTTACTAACTAGCGGGAGAGGAGGGGAGCTGTTTTTT. Residues: CASSLLTSGRGGELFF. The full variable domain, completed using reference TRBV11-2 and TRBJ2-2, is EAGVAQSPRYKIIEKRQSVAFWCNPISGHATLYWYQQILGQGPKLLIQFQNNGVVDDSQLPKDRFSAERLKGVDSTLKIQPAKLEDSAVYLCASSLLTSGRGGELFFGEGSRLTVL.

This clone was observed a single time. The J gene is TRBJ1-5, the V gene TRBV7-9; maybe TRBD1 (6 bases). Trimming removed 5 bases at V and 5 bases at J, with 19 bases between. CDR3 length: 16 residues. In germline, CDR1 is SEHNR, CDR2 FQNEAQ (reference sequence). CDR3 nucleotides: TGTGCCAGCAGCCCAGGGGTTGGGGGCCCCGATCAGCCCCAGCATTTT. Amino acids: CASSPGVGGPDQPQHF.

In its sample, this clone was seen a few times. The V gene is TRBV5-1, the J gene TRBJ1-6; 7 nucleotides line up with TRBD1. The CDR3 has 15 amino acids. In germline, CDR1 is SGHRS, CDR2 YFSETQ. V shed 4 bases and J 10 bases; nucleotides not matched to a gene: 11. In nucleotides, the CDR3 is TGCGCCAGCAGCGGCGAACAGGGGACAAGCTCACCCCTCCACTTT. Its protein product is CASSGEQGTSSPLHF.

The CDR3 coding sequence is TGTGCCAGCAGCCGGACAGGGTCTAGCGAGCAGTACTTC. Residues: CASSRTGSSEQYF. The chain uses TRBV11-1 and TRBJ2-7; 8 bases map to TRBD1. V was pared by 5 bases and J by 6 bases, with 6 bases of the junction left unmatched. Per germline, CDR1 SGHAT and CDR2 FQDESV (reference sequence). CDR3 length: 13 residues.

The CDR3 bases are TGTGCCAGCAGTTCCGTGGACAGGCCGACTCGGGAGCAGTACTTC. It encodes CASSSVDRPTREQYF. The V and J genes are TRBV28 and TRBJ2-7, with 7 nucleotides matching TRBD1. The CDR3 has 15 residues. The germline V gene encodes CDR1 MDHEN and CDR2 SYDVKM. V was pared by 4 bases and J by 7 bases, with 13 bases of the junction left unmatched.

This chain connects TRBV29-1 to TRBJ2-1; D may match TRBD1 or TRBD2 (6 bases each). Trimming left V 8 bases short and J 6 bases short, with 20 bases between. Germline V lookup: CDR1 SQVTM, CDR2 ANQGSEA. The CDR3 sequence is 14 residues long. The CDR3 sequence is CSTLAESGANEQFF. The CDR3 nucleotides read TGCAGCACCCTGGCTGAGTCGGGGGCCAATGAGCAGTTCTTC.

V and J are TRBV7-2 and TRBJ2-3; D may match TRBD1 or TRBD2 (5 bases each). CDR3 size: 15 residues. The V gene lost 3 bases and the J gene lost 5 bases, with 15 bases spanning the gap. From germline, CDR1 is SGHTA and CDR2 FQGNSA. CDR3 sequence: CASSFVAGRGDTQYF. CDR3 DNA: TGTGCCAGCAGCTTCGTTGCGGGTAGGGGAGATACGCAGTATTTT. Full variable domain (remainder filled in from reference TRBV7-2 and TRBJ2-3): GAGVSQSPSNKVTEKGKDVELRCDPISGHTALYWYRQSLGQGLEFLIYFQGNSAPDKSGLPSDRFSAERTGGSVSTLTIQRTQQEDSAVYLCASSFVAGRGDTQYFGPGTRLTVL.

For the CDR3, the DNA is TGTGCCAGCAGCACCGGACAGGGTGGTGCCGGGGAGCTGTTTTTT. Translating it yields CASSTGQGGAGELFF. The rearrangement uses TRBV5-8 and TRBJ2-2, with 8 positions matching TRBD1. Germline V gene sequence: CDR1 SGHTS, CDR2 YDEGEE. CDR3 length equals 15 residues. V was clipped by 4 bases and J by 6 bases; unmatched bases: 8.

V is TRBV7-9 and J is TRBJ2-7, with 7 bases lining up with TRBD1. Germline trimming cut 1 base from V and 2 bases from J; bases unmatched to any gene: 5. Germline CDR1 is SEHNR and CDR2 is FQNEAQ (reference sequence). This CDR3 has 15 amino acids. DNA of the CDR3: TGTGCCAGCAGCTTAGGGAGGACAGGAACCTACGAGCAGTACTTC. This translates into CASSLGRTGTYEQYF.

The chain links TRBV28 to TRBJ2-6; 8 nucleotides line up with TRBD1. After removal of 7 bases from V and 0 bases from J, the junction contained 20 bases not matched to a gene. The germline gives CDR1 MDHEN, CDR2 SYDVKM. The CDR3 totals 21 residues. The CDR3 spells CASTRIGGQVNSYSGANVLTF. As DNA, the CDR3 is TGTGCCAGCACTCGAATAGGGGGACAGGTGAATTCCTACTCTGGGGCCAACGTCCTGACTTTC.

The V gene is TRBV19, the J gene TRBJ1-2, with 9 positions matching TRBD1. J gave up 6 bases and V 8 bases, and 7 bases lay outside the gene matches. Germline V gene sequence: CDR1 LNHDA, CDR2 SQIVND (reference sequence). The CDR3 spans 13 residues. CDR3 nucleotide sequence: TGTGCCAGTTCCGGGACAGGGAGACATGGCTACACCTTC. This gives the protein CASSGTGRHGYTF.

The genes are TRBV27 and TRBJ1-1; 8 bases match TRBD1. The germline CDR1 and CDR2 sequences are MNHEY and SMNVEV (reference sequence). With 6 bases clipped from V and 1 base from J, the junction kept 4 bases outside the gene matches. CDR3 size: 14 residues. Here the CDR3 reads CASSRQGTNTEAFF. CDR3 DNA: TGTGCCAGCAGCCGACAGGGGACGAACACTGAAGCTTTCTTT.

The chain couples TRBV7-8 to TRBJ1-4; no firm D call. This CDR3 is 15 amino acids long. Germline CDR1 SGHVS, CDR2 FQNEAQ. Trimming removed 5 bases at V and 7 bases at J, with 17 bases between. The CDR3 is CASSGRPIRGEKLFF. CDR3 sequence (DNA): TGTGCCAGCAGCGGGCGTCCAATTCGGGGTGAAAAACTGTTTTTT. Full variable domain (remainder filled in from reference TRBV7-8 and TRBJ1-4): GAGVSQSPRYKVAKRGQDVALRCDPISGHVSLFWYQQALGQGPEFLTYFQNEAQLDKSGLPSDRFFAERPEGSVSTLKIQRTQQEDSAVYLCASSGRPIRGEKLFFGSGTQLSVL.

This CDR3 is CASTMGGVNTGELFF. The CDR3 region has the DNA TGCGCCAGCACGATGGGGGGTGTGAACACCGGGGAGCTGTTTTTT. The gene calls are TRBV5-1 and TRBJ2-2, with TRBD2 as a possible D gene (6 bases). With 6 bases removed from V and 1 base from J, the gap between germline ends came to 13 bases. Germline V CDR1 and CDR2: SGHRS, YFSETQ. The CDR3 consists of 15 residues. The variable domain in full, completed from reference TRBV5-1 and TRBJ2-2, reads KAGVTQTPRYLIKTRGQQVTLSCSPISGHRSVSWYQQTPGQGLQFLFEYFSETQRNKGNFPGRFSGRQFSNSRSEMNVSTLELGDSALYLCASTMGGVNTGELFFGEGSRLTVL.

The J gene is TRBJ1-6, the V gene TRBV19; maybe TRBD1 (5 bases). V lost 6 bases to trimming and J lost 9 bases, with 18 bases between them. The germline gives CDR1 LNHDA, CDR2 SQIVND (reference sequence). The CDR3 spans 15 residues. The CDR3 sequence is CASSENRAGSSPLHF. The CDR3 region has the DNA TGTGCCAGTAGCGAAAATAGGGCAGGGAGTTCACCCCTCCACTTT. Full variable domain (remainder filled in from reference TRBV19 and TRBJ1-6): DGGITQSPKYLFRKEGQNVTLSCEQNLNHDAMYWYRQDPGQGLRLIYYSQIVNDFQKGDIAEGYSVSREKKESFPLTVTSAQKNPTAFYLCASSENRAGSSPLHFGNGTRLTVT.

V is TRBV6-6 and J is TRBJ1-3, with D uncertain. This CDR3 has 12 amino acids. CDR1 and CDR2 from the germline V gene are MNHNY and SVGAGI (reference sequence). The V end lost 4 bases, the J end lost 7 bases, and 8 bases lay between the germline ends. CDR3 DNA sequence: TGTGCCAGCAGTTCCCCCCTCAACACCATATATTTT. Translated: CASSSPLNTIYF.

This sequence joins TRBV28 and TRBJ2-4; 10 nucleotides agree with TRBD2. The germline gives CDR1 MDHEN, CDR2 SYDVKM. CDR3 length: 16 residues. After removal of 6 bases from V and 0 bases from J, the junction contained 5 bases not matched to a gene. The CDR3 region has the DNA TGTGCCAGCAGCACTAGCGGGATCCTAGCCAAAAACATTCAGTACTTC. Translation gives CASSTSGILAKNIQYF.

J is TRBJ1-2 and V is TRBV6-5; 8 positions match TRBD1. The CDR3 runs 16 residues. The V gene end was trimmed by 2 bases and the J gene end by 8 bases; junction bases not matched to a gene: 13. The V gene's germline CDR1 is MNHEY and CDR2 SVGAGI. The CDR3 loop is CASSYLKDRGPLGYTF. The CDR3 DNA is TGTGCCAGCAGTTACCTAAAAGACAGGGGCCCCCTAGGCTACACCTTC.

This clone was detected only once. The chain combines TRBV18 with TRBJ1-6, with D maybe TRBD1 (5 bases). CDR1 and CDR2 from the germline V gene are KGHSH and LQKENI. The CDR3 contains 17 residues. V dropped 3 bases and J dropped 7 bases, with 19 bases sitting between them. CDR3 region: CASSPSRGSAGNSPLHF. As DNA, the CDR3 is TGTGCCAGCTCACCCTCGAGGGGTAGTGCCGGAAATTCACCCCTCCACTTT. Combining the CDR3 with reference TRBV18 and TRBJ1-6 gives the whole variable domain NAGVMQNPRHLVRRRGQEARLRCSPMKGHSHVYWYRQLPEEGLKFMVYLQKENIIDESGMPKERFSAEFPKEGPSILRIQQVVRGDSAAYFCASSPSRGSAGNSPLHFGNGTRLTVT.

V and J are TRBV28 and TRBJ1-5; maybe TRBD1 (5 bases). The V end was cut by 6 bases, the J end by 4 bases, with 16 bases between. Germline values: CDR1 MDHEN, CDR2 SYDVKM. This CDR3 is built from 15 residues. For the CDR3, the DNA is TGTGCCAGCAGAAGTCCAGGGTTTGGGAATCAGCCCCAGCATTTT. It yields the protein CASRSPGFGNQPQHF.

V is TRBV6-6 and J is TRBJ2-6; unclear D gene. The CDR3 has 15 residues. V was shortened by 7 bases and J by 1 base, with 11 bases between the two germline ends. Germline values: CDR1 MNHNY, CDR2 SVGAGI (reference sequence). In DNA form, the CDR3 reads TGTGCCAGCAACAAGGCGGAATCTGGGGCCAACGTCCTGACTTTC. This translates into CASNKAESGANVLTF.

The chain combines TRBV19 with TRBJ2-3; 10 nucleotides line up with TRBD2. Germline trimming cut 4 bases from V and 2 bases from J; bases unmatched to any gene: 3. CDR1 is LNHDA, CDR2 SQIVND, per germline (reference sequence). This CDR3 comprises 15 residues. Written as DNA, the CDR3 is TGTGCCAGTAGTAGGACTAGCGGATACACAGATACGCAGTATTTT. It encodes CASSRTSGYTDTQYF.

The J gene is TRBJ2-2, the V gene TRBV27; maybe TRBD1 (5 bases). Trimming removed 7 bases at V and 0 bases at J, with 12 bases between. The CDR3 extends over 15 amino acids. CDR1 is MNHEY, CDR2 SMNVEV, per germline (reference sequence). The CDR3 region is CASTADRSNTGELFF. CDR3 DNA sequence: TGTGCCAGCACCGCTGACAGATCGAACACCGGGGAGCTGTTTTTT.